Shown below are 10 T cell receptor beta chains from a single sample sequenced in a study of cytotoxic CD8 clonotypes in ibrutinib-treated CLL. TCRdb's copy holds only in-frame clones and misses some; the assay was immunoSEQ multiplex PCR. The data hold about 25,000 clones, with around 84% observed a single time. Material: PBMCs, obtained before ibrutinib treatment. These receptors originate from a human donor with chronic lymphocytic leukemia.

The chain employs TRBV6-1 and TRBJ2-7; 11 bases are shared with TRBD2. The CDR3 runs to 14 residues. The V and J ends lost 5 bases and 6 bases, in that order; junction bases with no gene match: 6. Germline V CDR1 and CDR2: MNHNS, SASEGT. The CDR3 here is CASSSSGRAREQYF. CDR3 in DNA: TGTGCCAGCAGTAGTAGCGGGAGGGCCCGCGAGCAGTACTTC.

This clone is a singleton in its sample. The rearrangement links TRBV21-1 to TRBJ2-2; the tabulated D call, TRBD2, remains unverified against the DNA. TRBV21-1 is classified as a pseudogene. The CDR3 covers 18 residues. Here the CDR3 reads CARSKERGRDGSTGELFF. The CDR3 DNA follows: TGTGCCCGCAGCAAAGAGCGGGGCCGGGATGGGAGCACCGGGGAGCTGTTTTTT.

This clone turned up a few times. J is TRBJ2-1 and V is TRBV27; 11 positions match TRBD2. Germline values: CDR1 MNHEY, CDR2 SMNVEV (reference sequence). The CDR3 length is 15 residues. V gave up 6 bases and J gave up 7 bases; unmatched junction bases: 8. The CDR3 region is CASRLAGGPRNEQFF. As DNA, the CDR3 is TGTGCCAGCAGGTTAGCGGGAGGGCCGAGAAATGAGCAGTTCTTC.

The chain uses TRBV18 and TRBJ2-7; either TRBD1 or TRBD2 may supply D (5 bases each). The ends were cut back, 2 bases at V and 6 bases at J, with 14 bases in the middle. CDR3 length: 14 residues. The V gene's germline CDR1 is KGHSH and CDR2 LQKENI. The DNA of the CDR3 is TGTGCCAGCTCACCAGGGACCCGTGGTACCGAGCAGTACTTC. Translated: CASSPGTRGTEQYF. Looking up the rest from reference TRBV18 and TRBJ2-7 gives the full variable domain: NAGVMQNPRHLVRRRGQEARLRCSPMKGHSHVYWYRQLPEEGLKFMVYLQKENIIDESGMPKERFSAEFPKEGPSILRIQQVVRGDSAAYFCASSPGTRGTEQYFGPGTRLTVT.

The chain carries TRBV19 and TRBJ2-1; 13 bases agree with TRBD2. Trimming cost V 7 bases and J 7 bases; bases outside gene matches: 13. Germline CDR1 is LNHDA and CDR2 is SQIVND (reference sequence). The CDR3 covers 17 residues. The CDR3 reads CASKSDTGLAGDNEQFF. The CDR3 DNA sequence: TGTGCCAGTAAAAGTGACACTGGACTAGCGGGAGATAATGAGCAGTTCTTC.

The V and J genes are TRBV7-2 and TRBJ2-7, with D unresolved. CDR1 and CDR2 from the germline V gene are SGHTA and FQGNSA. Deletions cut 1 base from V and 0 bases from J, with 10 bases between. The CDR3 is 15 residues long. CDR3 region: CASSLEPGSSYEQYF. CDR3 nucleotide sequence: TGTGCCAGCAGCTTAGAACCGGGTAGCTCCTACGAGCAGTACTTC.

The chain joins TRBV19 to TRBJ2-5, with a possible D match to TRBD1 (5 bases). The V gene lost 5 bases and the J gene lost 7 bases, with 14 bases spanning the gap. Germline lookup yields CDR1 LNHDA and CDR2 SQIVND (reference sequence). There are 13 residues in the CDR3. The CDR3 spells CASSEDETGTQYF. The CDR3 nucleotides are TGTGCCAGTAGTGAGGACGAAACAGGGACCCAGTACTTC. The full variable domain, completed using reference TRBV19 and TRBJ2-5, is DGGITQSPKYLFRKEGQNVTLSCEQNLNHDAMYWYRQDPGQGLRLIYYSQIVNDFQKGDIAEGYSVSREKKESFPLTVTSAQKNPTAFYLCASSEDETGTQYFGPGTRLLVL.

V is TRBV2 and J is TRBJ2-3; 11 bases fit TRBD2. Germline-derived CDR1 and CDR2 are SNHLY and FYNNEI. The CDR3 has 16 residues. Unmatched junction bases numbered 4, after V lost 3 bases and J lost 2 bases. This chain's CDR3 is CASSDPGLAATDTQYF. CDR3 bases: TGTGCCAGCAGTGACCCGGGACTAGCGGCCACAGATACGCAGTATTTT.

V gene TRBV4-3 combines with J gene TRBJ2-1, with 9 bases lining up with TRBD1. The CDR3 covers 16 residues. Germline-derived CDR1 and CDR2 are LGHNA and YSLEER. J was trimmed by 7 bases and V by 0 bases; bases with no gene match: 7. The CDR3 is CASSQETGQGGNEQFF. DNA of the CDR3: TGCGCCAGCAGCCAAGAGACGGGACAGGGTGGGAATGAGCAGTTCTTC.

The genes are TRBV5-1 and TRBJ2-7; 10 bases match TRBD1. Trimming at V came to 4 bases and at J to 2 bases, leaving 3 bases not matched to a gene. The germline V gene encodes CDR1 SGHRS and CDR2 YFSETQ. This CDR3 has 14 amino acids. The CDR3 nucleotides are TGCGCCAGCAGCATAGGACAGGGGGCCTACGAGCAGTACTTC. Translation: CASSIGQGAYEQYF.